The rows below give T cell receptor beta chains drawn from one sample of a study of low-dose radiotherapy and immunotherapy resistance in tumors. One entry per CDR3 protein results from TCRdb running MiXCR on the reads. The top ten clones hold 3.7% of a sample with 35,000 to 50,000 distinct CDR3 sequences, around a third of them seen once. The input for sequencing was PBMCs, taken before treatment. The source is a male donor with gallbladder cancer. The CDR3 runs from the conserved cysteine through the conserved F or W. D genes are given only for firm matches. Part of the rows lack a size; the others show once, few, many or a class for expanded clones.

D	V	size	J	CDR3	DNA
-	TRBV19	many	TRBJ1-5	CACKQDSSNQPQHF	TGTGCCTGCAAACAAGACAGTAGCAATCAGCCCCAGCATTTT
TRBD1	TRBV3-1	-	TRBJ1-5	CASSQGRTGNQPQHF	TGTGCCAGCAGCCAAGGGCGGACAGGGAATCAGCCCCAGCATTTT
-	TRBV1	many	TRBJ2-1	CASSQVNLVAYNEQFF	TGCGCCAGCAGCCAAGTTAATTTGGTGGCCTACAATGAGCAGTTCTTC
-	TRBV10-2	few	TRBJ2-3	CASGRASTDTQYF	TGCGCCAGCGGAAGGGCTAGCACAGATACGCAGTATTTT
-	TRBV7-3	many	TRBJ2-3	CASSLGPGRDTQYF	TGTGCCAGCAGCTTAGGACCGGGAAGGGATACGCAGTATTTT
TRBD2	TRBV29-1	few	TRBJ2-3	CSARTSAKGTDTQYF	TGCAGCGCCCGGACTAGCGCAAAAGGCACAGATACGCAGTATTTT
TRBD1	TRBV27	many	TRBJ2-6	CASGPGQGSGANVLTF	TGTGCCAGTGGCCCGGGACAGGGGTCTGGGGCCAACGTCCTGACTTTC
-	TRBV7-6	many	TRBJ2-1	CASSSGRSSYNEQFF	TGTGCCAGCAGCTCCGGCAGAAGCTCCTACAATGAGCAGTTCTTC
-	TRBV28	-	TRBJ1-5	CASSVPLGTNQPQHF	TGTGCCAGCAGTGTCCCCTTAGGTACCAATCAGCCCCAGCATTTT
-	TRBV4-1	many	TRBJ1-2	CASSRGWEDYGYTF	TGCGCCAGCAGCCGGGGGTGGGAGGACTATGGCTACACCTTC
-	TRBV29-1	once	TRBJ2-3	CTIRGGGQSDTQYF	TGCACCATCAGGGGAGGAGGCCAGTCAGATACGCAGTATTTT
-	TRBV20-1	-	TRBJ2-2	CSARDLLAMQNTGELFF	TGCAGTGCTAGAGATCTCCTAGCCATGCAAAACACCGGGGAGCTGTTTTTT
TRBD2	TRBV20-1	-	TRBJ2-7	CSYVSGRDYEQYF	TGCAGTTACGTTAGCGGGAGAGACTACGAGCAGTACTTC
-	TRBV5-1	-	TRBJ2-2	CASSWQNTGELFF	TGCGCCAGCAGCTGGCAGAACACCGGGGAGCTGTTTTTT
TRBD1	TRBV6-2/TRBV6-3	many	TRBJ1-2	CASSYEGTGANYGYTF	TGTGCCAGCAGTTACGAAGGGACAGGGGCTAACTATGGCTACACCTTC
-	TRBV29-1	-	TRBJ2-7	CSVELGSSYEQYF	TGCAGCGTTGAACTGGGGAGCTCCTACGAGCAGTACTTC
TRBD2	TRBV20-1	many	TRBJ2-1	CSASKLAGYGGFNEQFF	TGCAGTGCTAGTAAGCTAGCGGGATACGGGGGGTTCAATGAGCAGTTCTTC
TRBD1	TRBV28	-	TRBJ1-1	CASSFSGQGAEAFF	TGTGCCAGCAGTTTTTCGGGACAGGGCGCCGAAGCTTTCTTT
-	TRBV12-5	many	TRBJ1-1	CASGLALPGPKRTEAFF	TGTGCTAGTGGTTTGGCCCTCCCCGGACCAAAGAGGACTGAAGCTTTCTTT
TRBD2	TRBV13	many	TRBJ2-3	CASSPRTSGALDTQYF	TGTGCCAGCAGCCCAAGGACTAGCGGGGCATTAGATACGCAGTATTTT
TRBD2	TRBV12-3/TRBV12-4	-	TRBJ2-3	CASRPRTGDRLAGGPVTQYF	TGTGCCAGCAGACCAAGGACAGGGGATAGACTAGCGGGAGGGCCCGTTACGCAGTATTTT
TRBD1	TRBV7-2	few	TRBJ2-3	CASSLQGPKSTDTQYF	TGTGCCAGCAGCCTACAGGGGCCAAAAAGCACAGATACGCAGTATTTT
-	TRBV20-1	-	TRBJ2-5	CSASRSTSQETQYF	TGCAGTGCTAGTCGGTCGACTAGCCAAGAGACCCAGTACTTC
-	TRBV27	-	TRBJ1-4	CASSRSGVGEKLFF	TGTGCCAGCAGTAGATCGGGGGTTGGTGAAAAACTGTTTTTT
-	TRBV7-2	many	TRBJ2-7	CASSLSPGVGYEQYF	TGTGCCAGCAGCTTGAGTCCGGGGGTAGGCTACGAGCAGTACTTC
TRBD2	TRBV5-1	many	TRBJ2-1	CASSLEPSGRGNEQFF	TGCGCCAGCAGCTTGGAGCCTAGCGGGAGGGGAAATGAGCAGTTCTTC
-	TRBV7-8	many	TRBJ1-4	CASSPAGSTVSGKLFF	TGTGCCAGCAGCCCTGCCGGGTCGACAGTATCAGGAAAACTGTTTTTT